The rows below give T cell receptor beta chains drawn from one sample of a study of a mutant IDH1 vaccine in newly diagnosed glioma. The method was immunoSEQ multiplex PCR; TCRdb's version includes in-frame clones alone and lacks a portion of them. The table records about 31,000 clones, 81% of them present only once. For these TCRs, the target antigens are not known. The sequencing used PBMCs, collected from a glioma patient whose treatment included an IDH1 peptide vaccine. Receptors originate from a man aged 30 to 39 with glioma. The CDR3 runs from the conserved cysteine through the conserved F or W. A D gene is named only where the DNA matches it firmly. Size is omitted from some rows. Given values are once, few, many or a class for expanded clones.

J gene	clone size	D gene	V gene	CDR3 protein
TRBJ1-2	NA	TRBD1	TRBV4-2	CASSPGQGSGYTF
TRBJ1-2	once	TRBD1	TRBV7-2	CASSLPRTGDQNYGYTF
TRBJ2-7	NA	NA	TRBV5-6	CASSLDGGPYEQYF
TRBJ2-2	NA	TRBD1	TRBV6-1	CASTGTGETEELFF
TRBJ2-1	NA	NA	TRBV15	CATSRDMTRSYNEQFF
TRBJ2-7	NA	NA	TRBV20-1	CSAARHYEQYF
TRBJ2-7	NA	NA	TRBV11-2	CASSLSFGEQYF
TRBJ1-4	NA	TRBD1	TRBV7-9	CASSLDRGREKLFF
TRBJ1-4	few	TRBD1	TRBV7-7	CASSPSGQGNEKLFF
TRBJ2-7	once	NA	TRBV6-6	CASSPYAGQEGEQYF
TRBJ2-1	NA	TRBD2	TRBV18	CASSPLPSGGYNEQFF
TRBJ1-1	NA	NA	TRBV27	CASKEARDLNTEAFF
TRBJ1-2	NA	NA	TRBV5-6	CASSLGAWGATNYGYTF
TRBJ2-1	few	NA	TRBV6-1	CASMGNNEQFF
TRBJ2-3	NA	TRBD2	TRBV4-2	CASSRGLAGETSTDTQYF
TRBJ1-2	NA	TRBD1	TRBV7-9	CASSLEQGTGYTF
TRBJ1-2	NA	NA	TRBV19	CASRQGASNYGYTF
TRBJ1-2	NA	TRBD1	TRBV7-2	CASSLGFTGDWGYTF
TRBJ2-6	NA	TRBD1	TRBV2	CARRDRGSGANVLTF
TRBJ1-2	NA	TRBD1	TRBV7-9	CASSLPQGTRSGYTF
TRBJ2-7	NA	NA	TRBV30	CAWSAPMGTGQREPSYEQYF
TRBJ2-7	once	NA	TRBV7-9	CASSWGYGSYEQYF
TRBJ1-4	few	NA	TRBV7-9	CASSPDAGGSEKLFF
TRBJ1-1	NA	TRBD1	TRBV11-2	CASSPGTGERMNTEAFF
TRBJ1-2	NA	NA	TRBV19	CASSKIPTLGGGYTF
TRBJ2-2	few	NA	TRBV6-1	CASSARHNTGELFF
TRBJ2-7	NA	NA	TRBV4-1	CASSQGRSGGRLSYEQYF
TRBJ1-3	NA	NA	TRBV4-1	CASSQGAGPGNTIYF